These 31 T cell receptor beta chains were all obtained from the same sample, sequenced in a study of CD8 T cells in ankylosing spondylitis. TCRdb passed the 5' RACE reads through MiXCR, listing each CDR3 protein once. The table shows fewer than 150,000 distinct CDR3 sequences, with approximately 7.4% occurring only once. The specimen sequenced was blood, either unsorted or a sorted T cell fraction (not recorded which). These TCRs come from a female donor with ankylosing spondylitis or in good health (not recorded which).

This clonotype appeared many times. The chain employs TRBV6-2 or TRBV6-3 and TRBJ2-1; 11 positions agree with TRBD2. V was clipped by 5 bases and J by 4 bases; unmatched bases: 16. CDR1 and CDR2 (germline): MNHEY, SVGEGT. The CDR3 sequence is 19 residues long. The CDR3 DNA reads TGTGCCAGCAGTGACATTAGCGGGGGGGCGGGTTTAAAATACAATGAGCAGTTCTTC. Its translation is CASSDISGGAGLKYNEQFF.

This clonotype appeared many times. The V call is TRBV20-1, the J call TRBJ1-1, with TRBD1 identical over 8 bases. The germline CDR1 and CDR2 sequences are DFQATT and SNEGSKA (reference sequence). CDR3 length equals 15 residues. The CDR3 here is CSPRQGILAYTEAFF. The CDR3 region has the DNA TGCAGCCCCAGACAGGGGATATTGGCGTACACTGAAGCTTTCTTT.

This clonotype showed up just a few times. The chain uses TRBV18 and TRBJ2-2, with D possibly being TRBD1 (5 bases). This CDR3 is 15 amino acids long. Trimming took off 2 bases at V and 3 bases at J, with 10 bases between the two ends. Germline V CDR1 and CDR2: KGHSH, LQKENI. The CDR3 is CASSPSQGDTGELFF. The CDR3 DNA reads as TGTGCCAGCTCACCATCCCAGGGCGACACCGGGGAGCTGTTTTTT.

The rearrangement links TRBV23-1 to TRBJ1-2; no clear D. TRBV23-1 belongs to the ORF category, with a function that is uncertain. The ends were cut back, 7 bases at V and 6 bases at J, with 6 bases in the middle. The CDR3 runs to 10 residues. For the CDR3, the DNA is TGCGCCAGCACGGCTGATGGCTACACCTTC. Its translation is CASTADGYTF.

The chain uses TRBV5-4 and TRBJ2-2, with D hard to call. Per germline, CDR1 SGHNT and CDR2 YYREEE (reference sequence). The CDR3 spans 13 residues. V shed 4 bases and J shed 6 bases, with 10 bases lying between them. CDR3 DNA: TGTGCCAGCAGCCCTAGTAACCCCGGGGAGCTGTTTTTT. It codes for CASSPSNPGELFF.

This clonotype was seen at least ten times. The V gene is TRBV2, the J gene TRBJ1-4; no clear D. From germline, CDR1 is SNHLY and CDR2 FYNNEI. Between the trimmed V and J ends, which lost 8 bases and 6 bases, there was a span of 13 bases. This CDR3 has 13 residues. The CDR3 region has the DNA TGTGCCAGCGAATTGGGAAAGGATGAAAAACTGTTTTTT. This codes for CASELGKDEKLFF.

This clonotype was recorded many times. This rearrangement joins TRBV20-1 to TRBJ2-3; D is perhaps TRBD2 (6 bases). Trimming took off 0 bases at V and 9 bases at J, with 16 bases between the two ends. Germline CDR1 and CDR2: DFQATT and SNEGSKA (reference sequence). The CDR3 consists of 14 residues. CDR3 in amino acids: CSAREGGWGITQYF. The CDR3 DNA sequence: TGCAGTGCTAGAGAGGGGGGTTGGGGGATAACGCAGTATTTT.

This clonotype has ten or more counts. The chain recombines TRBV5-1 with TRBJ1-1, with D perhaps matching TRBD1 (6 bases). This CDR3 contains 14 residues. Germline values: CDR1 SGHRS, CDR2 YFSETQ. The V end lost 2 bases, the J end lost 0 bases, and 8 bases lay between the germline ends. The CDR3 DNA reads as TGCGCCAGCAGCTTCCGACAGGTGAACACTGAAGCTTTCTTT. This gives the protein CASSFRQVNTEAFF.

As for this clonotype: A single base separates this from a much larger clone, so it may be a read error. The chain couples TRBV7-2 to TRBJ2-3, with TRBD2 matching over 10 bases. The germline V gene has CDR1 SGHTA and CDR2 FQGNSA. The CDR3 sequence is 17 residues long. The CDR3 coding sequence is TGTGTCAGCAGCTTACAGATTTCTAGCGGGGGACACGATACGCAGTATTTT. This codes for CVSSLQISSGGHDTQYF.

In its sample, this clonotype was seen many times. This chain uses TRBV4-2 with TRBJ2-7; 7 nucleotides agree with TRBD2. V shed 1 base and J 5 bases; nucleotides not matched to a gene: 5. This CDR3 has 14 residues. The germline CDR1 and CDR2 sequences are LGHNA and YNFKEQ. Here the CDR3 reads CASSQGLAYNEQYF. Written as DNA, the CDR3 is TGTGCCAGCAGCCAAGGACTAGCTTACAACGAGCAGTACTTC.

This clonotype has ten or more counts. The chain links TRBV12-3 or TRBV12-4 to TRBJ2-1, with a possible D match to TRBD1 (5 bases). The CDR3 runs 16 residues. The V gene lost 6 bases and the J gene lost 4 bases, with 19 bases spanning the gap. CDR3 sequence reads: CASSQMTDLGYNEQFF. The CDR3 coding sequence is TGTGCCAGCAGCCAAATGACAGATCTGGGATACAATGAGCAGTTCTTC.

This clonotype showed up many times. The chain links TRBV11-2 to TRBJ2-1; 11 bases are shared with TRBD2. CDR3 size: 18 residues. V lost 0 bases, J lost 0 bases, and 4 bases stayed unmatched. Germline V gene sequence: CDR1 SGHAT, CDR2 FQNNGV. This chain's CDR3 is CASSLELAGASSYNEQFF. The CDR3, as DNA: TGTGCCAGCAGCTTAGAACTAGCGGGGGCCAGCTCCTACAATGAGCAGTTCTTC.

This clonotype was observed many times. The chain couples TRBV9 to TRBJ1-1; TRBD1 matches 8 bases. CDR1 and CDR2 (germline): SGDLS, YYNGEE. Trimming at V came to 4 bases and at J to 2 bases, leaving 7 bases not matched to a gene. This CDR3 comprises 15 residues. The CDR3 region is CASSRGGQENTEAFF. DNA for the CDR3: TGTGCCAGCAGCCGAGGGGGACAGGAAAACACTGAAGCTTTCTTT.

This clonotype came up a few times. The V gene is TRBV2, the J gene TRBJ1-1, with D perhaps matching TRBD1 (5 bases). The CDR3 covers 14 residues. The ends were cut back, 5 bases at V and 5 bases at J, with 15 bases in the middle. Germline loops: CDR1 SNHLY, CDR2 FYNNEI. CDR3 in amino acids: CASSPWGGGTEAFF. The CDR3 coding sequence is TGTGCCAGCAGTCCCTGGGGGGGTGGGACTGAAGCTTTCTTT.

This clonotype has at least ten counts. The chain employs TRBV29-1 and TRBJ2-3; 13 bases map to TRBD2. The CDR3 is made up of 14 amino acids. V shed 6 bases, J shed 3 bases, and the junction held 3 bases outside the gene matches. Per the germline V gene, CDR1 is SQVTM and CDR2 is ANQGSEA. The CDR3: CSVGLAGRTDTQYF. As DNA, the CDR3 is TGCAGCGTGGGACTAGCGGGGCGGACAGATACGCAGTATTTT.

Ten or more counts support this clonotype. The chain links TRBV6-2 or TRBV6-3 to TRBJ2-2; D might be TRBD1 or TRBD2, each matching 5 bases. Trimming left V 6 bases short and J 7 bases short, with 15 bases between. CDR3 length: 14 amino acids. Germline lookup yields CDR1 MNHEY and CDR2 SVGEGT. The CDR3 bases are TGTGCCAGCAGCCCGGGACCGAGTGTCGGGGAGCTGTTTTTT. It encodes CASSPGPSVGELFF.

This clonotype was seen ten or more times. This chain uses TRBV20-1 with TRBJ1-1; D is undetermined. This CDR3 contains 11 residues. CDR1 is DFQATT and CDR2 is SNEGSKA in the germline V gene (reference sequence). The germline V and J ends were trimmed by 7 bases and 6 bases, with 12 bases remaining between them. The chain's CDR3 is CSVRTAAEAFF. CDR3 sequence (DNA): TGCAGTGTCCGAACCGCTGCTGAAGCTTTCTTT.

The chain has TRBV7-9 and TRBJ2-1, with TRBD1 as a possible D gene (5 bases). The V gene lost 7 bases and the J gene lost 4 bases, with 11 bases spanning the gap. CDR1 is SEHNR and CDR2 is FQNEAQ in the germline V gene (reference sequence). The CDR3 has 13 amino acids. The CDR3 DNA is TGTGCCAGCACCTCGACAGCATACAATGAGCAGTTCTTC. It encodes CASTSTAYNEQFF.

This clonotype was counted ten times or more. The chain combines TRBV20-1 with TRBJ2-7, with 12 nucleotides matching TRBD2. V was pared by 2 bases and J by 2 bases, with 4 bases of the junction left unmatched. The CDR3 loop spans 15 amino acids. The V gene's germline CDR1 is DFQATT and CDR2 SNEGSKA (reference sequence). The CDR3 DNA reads TGCAGTGCTAGACGGTCTAGCGGGGGGGCCTACGAGCAGTACTTC. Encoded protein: CSARRSSGGAYEQYF.

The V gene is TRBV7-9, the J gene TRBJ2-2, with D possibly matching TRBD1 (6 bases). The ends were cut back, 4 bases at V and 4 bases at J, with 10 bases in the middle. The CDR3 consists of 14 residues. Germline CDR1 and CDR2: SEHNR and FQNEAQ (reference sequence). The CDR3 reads CASSWGHSTGELFF. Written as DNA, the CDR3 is TGTGCCAGCAGCTGGGGACACTCCACCGGGGAGCTGTTTTTT.

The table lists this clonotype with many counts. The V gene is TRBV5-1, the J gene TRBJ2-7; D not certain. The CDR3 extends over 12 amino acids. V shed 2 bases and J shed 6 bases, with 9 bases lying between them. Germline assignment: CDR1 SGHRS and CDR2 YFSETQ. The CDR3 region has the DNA TGCGCCAGCAGCTTAACCCAGAGCGAGCAGTACTTC. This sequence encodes CASSLTQSEQYF.

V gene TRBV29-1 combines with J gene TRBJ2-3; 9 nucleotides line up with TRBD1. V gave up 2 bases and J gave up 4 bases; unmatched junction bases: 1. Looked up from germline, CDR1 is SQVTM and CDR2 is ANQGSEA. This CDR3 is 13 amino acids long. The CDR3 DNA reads TGCAGCGTTGAAACAGGGGGCGCAGATACGCAGTATTTT. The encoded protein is CSVETGGADTQYF.

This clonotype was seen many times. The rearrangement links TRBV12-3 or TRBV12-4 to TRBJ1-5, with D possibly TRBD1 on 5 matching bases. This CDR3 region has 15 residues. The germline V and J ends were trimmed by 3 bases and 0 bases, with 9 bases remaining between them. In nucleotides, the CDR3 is TGTGCCAGCAGTTTGGGAGGGGATAGCAATCAGCCCCAGCATTTT. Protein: CASSLGGDSNQPQHF.

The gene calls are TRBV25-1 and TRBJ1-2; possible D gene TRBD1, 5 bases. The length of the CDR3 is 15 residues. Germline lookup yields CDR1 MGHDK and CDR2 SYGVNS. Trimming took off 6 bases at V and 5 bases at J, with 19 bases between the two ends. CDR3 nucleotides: TGTGCCAGCAGGGCCCCCGGGGACCCTTGGTATGGCTACACCTTC. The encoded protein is CASRAPGDPWYGYTF.

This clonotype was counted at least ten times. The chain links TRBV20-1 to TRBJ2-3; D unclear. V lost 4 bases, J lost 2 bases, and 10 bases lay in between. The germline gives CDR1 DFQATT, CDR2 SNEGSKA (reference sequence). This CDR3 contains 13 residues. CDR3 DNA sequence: TGCAGTGCTATACAACCAGACACAGATACGCAGTATTTT. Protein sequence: CSAIQPDTDTQYF.

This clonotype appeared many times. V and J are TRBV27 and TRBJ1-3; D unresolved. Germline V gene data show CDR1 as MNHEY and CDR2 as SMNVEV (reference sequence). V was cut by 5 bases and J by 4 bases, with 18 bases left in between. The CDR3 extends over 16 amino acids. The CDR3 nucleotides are TGTGCCAGCAGTCCGAAACAACCCTGGTCGGGAAACACCATATATTTT. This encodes CASSPKQPWSGNTIYF.

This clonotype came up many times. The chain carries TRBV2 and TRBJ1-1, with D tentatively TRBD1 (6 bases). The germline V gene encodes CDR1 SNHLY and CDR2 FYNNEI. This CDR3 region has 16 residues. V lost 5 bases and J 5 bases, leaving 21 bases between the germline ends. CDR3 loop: CASSPQASHTGTEAFF. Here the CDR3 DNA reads TGTGCCAGCAGTCCCCAGGCGTCTCATACAGGGACTGAAGCTTTCTTT.

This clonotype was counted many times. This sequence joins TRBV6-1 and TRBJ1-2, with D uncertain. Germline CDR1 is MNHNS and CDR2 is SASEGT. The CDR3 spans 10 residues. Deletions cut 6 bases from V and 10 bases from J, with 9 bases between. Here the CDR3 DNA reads TGTGCCAGCAGGGAGATAAACTACACCTTC. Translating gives CASREINYTF.

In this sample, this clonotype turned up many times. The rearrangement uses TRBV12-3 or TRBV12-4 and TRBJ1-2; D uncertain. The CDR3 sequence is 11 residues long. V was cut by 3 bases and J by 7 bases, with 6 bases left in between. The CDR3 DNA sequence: TGTGCCAGCAGTTTTGTTGGTGGCTACACCTTC. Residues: CASSFVGGYTF.

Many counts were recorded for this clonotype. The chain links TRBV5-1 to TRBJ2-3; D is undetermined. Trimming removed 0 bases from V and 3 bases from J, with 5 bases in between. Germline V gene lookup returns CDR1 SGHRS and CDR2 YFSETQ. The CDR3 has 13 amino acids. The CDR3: CASSLGTTDTQYF. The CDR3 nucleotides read TGCGCCAGCAGCTTGGGGACGACAGATACGCAGTATTTT.

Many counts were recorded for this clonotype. This chain's CDR3 is CSAPGTGVATNEKLFF. CDR3 in DNA: TGCAGTGCTCCCGGGACAGGGGTTGCAACTAATGAAAAACTGTTTTTT. The V and J genes are TRBV20-1 and TRBJ1-4; 10 bases agree with TRBD1. The CDR3 is made up of 16 amino acids. In germline, CDR1 is DFQATT, CDR2 SNEGSKA (reference sequence). The V gene end was trimmed by 5 bases and the J gene end by 0 bases; junction bases not matched to a gene: 6.